This T cell receptor (beta chain) originates from a study of blood T cells in healthy people across ages. Study-level results: Leaving the PBMCs unsorted stopped any conclusive comparison of naive versus antigen-experienced cells. Lack of knowledge of donor CMV status possibly confounded expanded clonotype changes. Investigators treated diversity estimates from one million T cells as underestimates.

This CDR3 is built from 15 residues. With 8 bases clipped from V and 9 bases from J, the junction kept 11 bases outside the gene matches. CDR1 is SGHVS and CDR2 is FNYEAQ in the germline V gene. Primed by a sample-barcoded 5' primer and a J-beta primer mix, a second PCR proceeded for 7 to 11 cycles. Through a template-switch adaptor with 12 random nucleotides, each cDNA molecule received a tag. MiXCR was run by TCRdb on the 5' RACE reads, yielding one entry per CDR3 protein. The table includes about 1,500,000 distinct CDR3 sequences, roughly 27% detected once. To note about this clonotype: Its specificity is not known.

The sample taken for sequencing was blood. The TCR originated in a woman under 40 in good health. The chain joins TRBV7-6 to TRBJ2-1, with 12 positions matching TRBD2. This CDR3 is CASSSGTSGSTEQFF. The CDR3 DNA sequence: TGTGCCAGCTCCTCCGGGACTAGCGGGTCCACTGAGCAGTTCTTC.